The rows below give T cell receptor beta chains drawn from one sample of a study of STAT5B mutations in CD4+ large granular lymphocyte leukemia. Libraries were prepared by immunoSEQ multiplex PCR; TCRdb keeps only in-frame clonotypes and omits some of them. The data hold around 48,000 clones, with 70% observed a single time. Material for sequencing was CD4+ T cells from blood buffy coats. Source of these receptors: a human donor in good health. CDR3s include the opening cysteine and the closing phenylalanine or tryptophan. Each record gives: CDR3 protein, CDR3 DNA, clone size, V gene, J gene, D gene. The D gene is left open where the match is weak. Only part of the rows carry a size: once, few, many, or a class if the clone is expanded.

cdr3_aa: CASSLVSPWEIADTQYF
cdr3_nt: TGTGCCAGCAGCTTAGTTTCGCCTTGGGAGATCGCAGATACGCAGTATTTT
clone_size: .
v_call: TRBV7-2
j_call: TRBJ2-3
d_call: .

cdr3_aa: CAISERGYEQFF
cdr3_nt: TGTGCCATCAGTGAAAGAGGCTATGAGCAGTTCTTC
clone_size: .
v_call: TRBV10-3
j_call: TRBJ2-1
d_call: .

cdr3_aa: CASSYSMVPYEQYF
cdr3_nt: TGTGCCAGCAGTTACTCCATGGTACCCTACGAGCAGTACTTC
clone_size: .
v_call: TRBV6-5
j_call: TRBJ2-7
d_call: .

cdr3_aa: CASSLFGAESTDTQYF
cdr3_nt: TGTGCCAGCAGCTTATTTGGAGCGGAGAGCACAGATACGCAGTATTTT
clone_size: .
v_call: TRBV7-8
j_call: TRBJ2-3
d_call: .

cdr3_aa: CASSAGQSSIGNTIYF
cdr3_nt: TGTGCCAGCAGTGCGGGACAAAGTAGCATCGGAAACACCATATATTTT
clone_size: once
v_call: TRBV6-6
j_call: TRBJ1-3
d_call: .

cdr3_aa: CASSPRPTSGGPGDTQYF
cdr3_nt: TGTGCCAGCAGCCCGCGGCCGACTAGCGGGGGGCCGGGAGATACGCAGTATTTT
clone_size: .
v_call: TRBV7-9
j_call: TRBJ2-3
d_call: TRBD2

cdr3_aa: CASSYAGTNEKLFF
cdr3_nt: TGTGCCAGCAGTTACGCCGGTACTAATGAAAAACTGTTTTTT
clone_size: .
v_call: TRBV6-6
j_call: TRBJ1-4
d_call: .

cdr3_aa: CASSRDVTGANVLTF
cdr3_nt: TGTGCCAGCAGTAGAGACGTAACAGGGGCCAACGTCCTGACTTTC
clone_size: .
v_call: TRBV2
j_call: TRBJ2-6
d_call: .

cdr3_aa: CASSLGSHQETQYF
cdr3_nt: TGCGCCAGCAGCTTGGGGTCACACCAAGAGACCCAGTACTTC
clone_size: once
v_call: TRBV5-1
j_call: TRBJ2-5
d_call: .

cdr3_aa: CASNIPGNTIYF
cdr3_nt: TGTGCCAGTAATATCCCTGGAAACACCATATATTTT
clone_size: .
v_call: TRBV19
j_call: TRBJ1-3
d_call: .

cdr3_aa: CASRGGNGGQPQHF
cdr3_nt: TGTGCCAGCAGAGGGGGTAACGGTGGACAGCCCCAGCATTTT
clone_size: .
v_call: TRBV27
j_call: TRBJ1-5
d_call: .

cdr3_aa: CASSHPEVSETQYF
cdr3_nt: TGTGCCAGCAGCCACCCCGAGGTTTCTGAGACCCAGTACTTC
clone_size: .
v_call: TRBV6-6
j_call: TRBJ2-5
d_call: .

cdr3_aa: CASSSLQGPSQYSNQPQHF
cdr3_nt: TGTGCCAGTAGTTCGCTACAGGGCCCCTCGCAATATAGCAATCAGCCCCAGCATTTT
clone_size: .
v_call: TRBV19
j_call: TRBJ1-5
d_call: .

cdr3_aa: CASSLTGVGNSPLHF
cdr3_nt: TGTGCCAGCAGCTTAACAGGGGTTGGTAATTCACCCCTCCACTTT
clone_size: few
v_call: TRBV7-6
j_call: TRBJ1-6
d_call: TRBD1

cdr3_aa: CASSLEGGGSGNTIYF
cdr3_nt: TGCGCCAGCAGCTTGGAGGGGGGCGGCTCTGGAAACACCATATATTTT
clone_size: few
v_call: TRBV5-1
j_call: TRBJ1-3
d_call: .

cdr3_aa: CASSRLAGGSYNEQFF
cdr3_nt: TGTGCCAGCAGTAGGCTAGCGGGGGGATCCTACAATGAGCAGTTCTTC
clone_size: .
v_call: TRBV6-4
j_call: TRBJ2-1
d_call: TRBD2

cdr3_aa: CASSIDAGSSYNEQFF
cdr3_nt: TGTGCCAGTAGTATAGATGCGGGTAGCTCCTACAATGAGCAGTTCTTC
clone_size: .
v_call: TRBV19
j_call: TRBJ2-1
d_call: .

cdr3_aa: CASSPLTGVGTEAFF
cdr3_nt: TGTGCCAGCTCACCACTTACAGGGGTGGGCACTGAAGCTTTCTTT
clone_size: few
v_call: TRBV18
j_call: TRBJ1-1
d_call: TRBD1

cdr3_aa: CASSQDWTDEQYF
cdr3_nt: TGCGCCAGCAGCCAAGATTGGACGGACGAGCAGTACTTC
clone_size: .
v_call: TRBV4-1
j_call: TRBJ2-7
d_call: .

cdr3_aa: CAISEAGQGIGYTF
cdr3_nt: TGTGCCATCAGTGAGGCAGGACAGGGGATTGGCTACACCTTC
clone_size: .
v_call: TRBV10-3
j_call: TRBJ1-2
d_call: TRBD1

cdr3_aa: CASSRTSGGRGGGNTQYF
cdr3_nt: TGTGCCAGCAGCCGGACTAGCGGGGGGCGCGGCGGGGGAAATACGCAGTATTTT
clone_size: .
v_call: TRBV7-9
j_call: TRBJ2-3
d_call: TRBD2

cdr3_aa: CASTFQTASYEQYF
cdr3_nt: TGTGCCAGCACATTCCAGACAGCCTCCTACGAGCAGTACTTC
clone_size: .
v_call: TRBV6-1
j_call: TRBJ2-7
d_call: .

cdr3_aa: CASSRQHSNQPQHF
cdr3_nt: TGTGCCAGTAGTAGGCAGCATAGCAATCAGCCCCAGCATTTT
clone_size: .
v_call: TRBV19
j_call: TRBJ1-5
d_call: .

cdr3_aa: CASSWTSPTGELFF
cdr3_nt: TGTGCCAGCAGCTGGACTAGCCCCACCGGGGAGCTGTTTTTT
clone_size: .
v_call: TRBV5-5
j_call: TRBJ2-2
d_call: TRBD2